This TCR beta chain appears in the sequencing data of a study of blood T cell repertoires in COVID-19. The CDR3 spans 14 residues. Germline-derived CDR1 and CDR2 are MNHEY and SVGAGI. V was cut by 10 bases and J by 6 bases, with 20 bases left in between. Repertoires were generated with immunoSEQ multiplex PCR, while TCRdb's copy carries only in-frame clones and drops some. This table holds over 200,000 clones, about 85% found once. Sequencing used PBMCs or T cells enriched from blood (not recorded which). This TCR was sampled from a man aged 30 to 45 who had recovered from COVID-19. The V and J genes are TRBV6-5 and TRBJ2-3, with a tentative D call TRBD1 (7 bases). Here the CDR3 reads CATFGDRDFDTQYF. Written as DNA, the CDR3 is TGTGCCACTTTTGGAGACAGGGACTTTGATACGCAGTATTTT.